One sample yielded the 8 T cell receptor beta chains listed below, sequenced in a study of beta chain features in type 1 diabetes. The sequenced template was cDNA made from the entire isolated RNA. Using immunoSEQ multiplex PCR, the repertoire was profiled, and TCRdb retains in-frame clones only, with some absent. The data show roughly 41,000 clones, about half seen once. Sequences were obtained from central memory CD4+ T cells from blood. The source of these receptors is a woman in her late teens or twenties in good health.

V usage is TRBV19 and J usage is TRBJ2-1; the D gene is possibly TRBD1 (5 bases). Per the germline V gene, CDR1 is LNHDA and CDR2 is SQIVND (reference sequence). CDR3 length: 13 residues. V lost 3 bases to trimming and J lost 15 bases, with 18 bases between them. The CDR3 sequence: CASSIGATSATFF. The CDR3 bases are TGTGCCAGTAGTATTGGGGCTACAAGCGCGACGTTCTTC.

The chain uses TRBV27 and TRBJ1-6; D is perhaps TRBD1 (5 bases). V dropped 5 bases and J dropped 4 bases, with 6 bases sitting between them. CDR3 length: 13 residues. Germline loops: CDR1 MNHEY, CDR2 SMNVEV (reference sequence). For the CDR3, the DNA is TGTGCCAGCAGTCAGGGTTATAATTCACCCCTCCACTTT. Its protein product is CASSQGYNSPLHF.

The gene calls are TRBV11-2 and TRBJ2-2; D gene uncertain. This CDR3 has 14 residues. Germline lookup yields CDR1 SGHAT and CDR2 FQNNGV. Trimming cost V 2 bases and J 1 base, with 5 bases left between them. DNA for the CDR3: TGTGCCAGCAGCTTATACAGGAACACCGGGGAGCTGTTTTTT. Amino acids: CASSLYRNTGELFF.

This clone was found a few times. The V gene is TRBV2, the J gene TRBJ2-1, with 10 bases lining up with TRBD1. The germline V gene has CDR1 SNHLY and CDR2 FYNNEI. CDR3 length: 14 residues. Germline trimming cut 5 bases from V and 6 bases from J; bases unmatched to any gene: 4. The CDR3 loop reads CASSRQGAGNEQFF. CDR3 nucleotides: TGTGCCAGCAGTCGACAGGGGGCCGGCAATGAGCAGTTCTTC.

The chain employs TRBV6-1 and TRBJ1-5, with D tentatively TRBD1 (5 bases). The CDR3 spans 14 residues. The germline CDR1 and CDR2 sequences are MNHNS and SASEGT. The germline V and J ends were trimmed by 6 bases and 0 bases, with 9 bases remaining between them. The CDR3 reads CASRDSYSNQPQHF. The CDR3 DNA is TGTGCCAGCAGAGACAGCTATAGCAATCAGCCCCAGCATTTT.

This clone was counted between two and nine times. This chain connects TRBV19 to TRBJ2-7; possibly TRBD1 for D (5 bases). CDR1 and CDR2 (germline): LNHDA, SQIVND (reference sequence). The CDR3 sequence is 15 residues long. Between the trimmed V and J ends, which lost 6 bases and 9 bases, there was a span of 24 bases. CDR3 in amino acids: CASSPKTSTAPRQYF. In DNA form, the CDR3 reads TGTGCCAGTAGCCCGAAAACATCGACAGCGCCAAGGCAGTACTTC.

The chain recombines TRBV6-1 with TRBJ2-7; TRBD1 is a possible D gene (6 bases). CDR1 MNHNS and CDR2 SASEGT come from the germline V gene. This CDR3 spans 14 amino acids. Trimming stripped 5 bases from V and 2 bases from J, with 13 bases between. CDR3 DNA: TGTGCCAGCAGTTCAGGGGATGCGACCTACGAGCAGTACTTC. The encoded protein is CASSSGDATYEQYF.

As DNA, the CDR3 is TGTGCCAGTAGTATAGATCGGGACAGGAACTACGAGCAGTACTTC. It translates to CASSIDRDRNYEQYF. The gene calls are TRBV19 and TRBJ2-7; 8 bases agree with TRBD1. From germline, CDR1 is LNHDA and CDR2 SQIVND (reference sequence). There are 15 residues in the CDR3. V was clipped by 0 bases and J by 3 bases; unmatched bases: 4.